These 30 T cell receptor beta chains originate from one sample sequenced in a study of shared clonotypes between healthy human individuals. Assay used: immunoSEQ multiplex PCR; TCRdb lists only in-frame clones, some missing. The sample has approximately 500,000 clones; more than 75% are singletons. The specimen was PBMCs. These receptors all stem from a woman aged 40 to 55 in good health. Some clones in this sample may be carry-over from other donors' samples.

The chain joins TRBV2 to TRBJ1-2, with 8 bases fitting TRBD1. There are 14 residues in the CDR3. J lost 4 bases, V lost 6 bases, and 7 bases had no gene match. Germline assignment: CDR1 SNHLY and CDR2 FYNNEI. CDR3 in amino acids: CASRADRVSYGYTF. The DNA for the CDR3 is TGTGCCAGCAGAGCGGACAGGGTTAGCTATGGCTACACCTTC.

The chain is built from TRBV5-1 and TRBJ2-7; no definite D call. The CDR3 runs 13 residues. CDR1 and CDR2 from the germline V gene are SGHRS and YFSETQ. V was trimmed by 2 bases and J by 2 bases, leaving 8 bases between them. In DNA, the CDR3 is TGCGCCAGCAGCTTCGAGCAGACCTACGAGCAGTACTTC. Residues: CASSFEQTYEQYF.

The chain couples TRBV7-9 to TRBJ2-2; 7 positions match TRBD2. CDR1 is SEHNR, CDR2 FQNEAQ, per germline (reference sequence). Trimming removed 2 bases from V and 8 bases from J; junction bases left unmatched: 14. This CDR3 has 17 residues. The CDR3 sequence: CASSLSLSSGTWGELFF. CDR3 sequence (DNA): TGTGCCAGCAGCTTAAGCTTGTCTAGCGGAACCTGGGGGGAGCTGTTTTTT.

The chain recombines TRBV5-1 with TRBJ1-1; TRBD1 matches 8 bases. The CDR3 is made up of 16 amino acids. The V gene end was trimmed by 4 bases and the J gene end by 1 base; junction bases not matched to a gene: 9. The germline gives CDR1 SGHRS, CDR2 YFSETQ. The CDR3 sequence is CASSRRQGWENTEAFF. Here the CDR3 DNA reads TGCGCCAGCAGCAGAAGACAGGGGTGGGAGAACACTGAAGCTTTCTTT.

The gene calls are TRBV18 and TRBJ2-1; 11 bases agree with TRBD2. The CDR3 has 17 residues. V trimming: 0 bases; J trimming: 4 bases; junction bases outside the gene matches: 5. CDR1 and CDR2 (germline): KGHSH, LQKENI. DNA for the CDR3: TGTGCCAGCTCACCACCAGCAGGACTAGCGGGTTACAATGAGCAGTTCTTC. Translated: CASSPPAGLAGYNEQFF.

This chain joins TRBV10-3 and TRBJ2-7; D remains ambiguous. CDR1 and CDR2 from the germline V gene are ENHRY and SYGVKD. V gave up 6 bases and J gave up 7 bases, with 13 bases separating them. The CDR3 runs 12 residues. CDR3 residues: CAIRSGPLEQYF. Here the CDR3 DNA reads TGTGCCATCAGGTCAGGCCCCTTAGAGCAGTACTTC.

The CDR3 DNA follows: TGTGCCTGGAGTGAACGAAGCGGACACTACAATGAGCAGTTCTTC. Its translation is CAWSERSGHYNEQFF. The genes are TRBV30 and TRBJ2-1; D possibly matches TRBD1 or TRBD2 (5 bases each). Germline CDR1 GTSNPN, CDR2 SVGIG (reference sequence). The CDR3 has 15 residues. Trimming left V 1 base short and J 3 bases short, with 13 bases between. Using reference TRBV30 and TRBJ2-1 for the parts outside the CDR3, the full variable domain is SQTIHQWPATLVQPVGSPLSLECTVEGTSNPNLYWYRQAAGRGLQLLFYSVGIGQISSEVPQNLSASRPQDRQFILSSKKLLLSDSGFYLCAWSERSGHYNEQFFGPGTRLTVL.

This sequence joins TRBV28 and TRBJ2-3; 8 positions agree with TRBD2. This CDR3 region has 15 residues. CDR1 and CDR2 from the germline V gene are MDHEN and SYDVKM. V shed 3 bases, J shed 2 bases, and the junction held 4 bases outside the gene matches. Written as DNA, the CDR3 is TGTGCCAGCAGTTTTGGAGCGGGAGACACAGATACGCAGTATTTT. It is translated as CASSFGAGDTDTQYF.

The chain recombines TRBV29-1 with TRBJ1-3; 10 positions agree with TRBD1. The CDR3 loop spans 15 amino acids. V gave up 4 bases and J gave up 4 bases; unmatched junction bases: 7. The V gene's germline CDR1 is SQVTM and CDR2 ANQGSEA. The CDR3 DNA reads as TGCAGCGTTGTTTTGGGACAGGGGACCGGAAACACCATATATTTT. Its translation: CSVVLGQGTGNTIYF.

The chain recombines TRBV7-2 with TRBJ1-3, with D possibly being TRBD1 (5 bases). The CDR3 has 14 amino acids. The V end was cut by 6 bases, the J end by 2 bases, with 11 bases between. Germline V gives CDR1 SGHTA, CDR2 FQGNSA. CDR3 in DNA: TGTGCCAGCAGACCTGCACAGGCTGGAAACACCATATATTTT. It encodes CASRPAQAGNTIYF. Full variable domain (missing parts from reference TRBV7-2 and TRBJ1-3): GAGVSQSPSNKVTEKGKDVELRCDPISGHTALYWYRQSLGQGLEFLIYFQGNSAPDKSGLPSDRFSAERTGGSVSTLTIQRTQQEDSAVYLCASRPAQAGNTIYFGEGSWLTVV.

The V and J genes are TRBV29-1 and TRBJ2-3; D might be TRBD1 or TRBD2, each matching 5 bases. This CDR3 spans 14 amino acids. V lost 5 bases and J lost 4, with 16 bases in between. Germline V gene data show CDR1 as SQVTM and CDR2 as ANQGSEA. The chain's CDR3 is CSVPVKVGADTQYF. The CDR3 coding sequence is TGCAGCGTTCCGGTAAAAGTGGGGGCAGATACGCAGTATTTT.

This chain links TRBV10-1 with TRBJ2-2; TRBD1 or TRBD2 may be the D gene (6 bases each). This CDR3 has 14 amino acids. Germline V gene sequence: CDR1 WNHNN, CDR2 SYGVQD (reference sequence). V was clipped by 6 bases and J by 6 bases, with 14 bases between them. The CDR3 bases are TGCGCCAGCAGCGCGGGACAACGCTCCGGGGAGCTGTTTTTT. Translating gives CASSAGQRSGELFF.

The CDR3 bases are TGTGCCAGCAGGCGCACTAGATTCGGTACGCAGTATTTT. This translates into CASRRTRFGTQYF. The chain links TRBV5-6 to TRBJ2-3; TRBD2 is a possible D gene (5 bases). Looked up from germline, CDR1 is SGHDT and CDR2 is YYEEEE. Trimming took 5 bases from V and 8 from J, leaving 15 bases between them. This CDR3 has 13 residues.

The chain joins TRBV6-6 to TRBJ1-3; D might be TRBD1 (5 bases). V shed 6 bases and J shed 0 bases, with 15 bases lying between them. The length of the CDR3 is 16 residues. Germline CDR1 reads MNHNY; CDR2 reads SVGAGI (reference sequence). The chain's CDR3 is CASRPPTGASGNTIYF. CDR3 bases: TGTGCCAGCAGGCCACCAACAGGCGCCTCTGGAAACACCATATATTTT.

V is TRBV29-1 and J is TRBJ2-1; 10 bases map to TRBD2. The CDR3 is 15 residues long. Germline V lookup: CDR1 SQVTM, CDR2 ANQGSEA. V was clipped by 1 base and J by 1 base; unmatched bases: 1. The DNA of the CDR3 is TGCAGCGTTGAAGGGACTAGCGGTTCCTACAATGAGCAGTTCTTC. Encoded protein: CSVEGTSGSYNEQFF.

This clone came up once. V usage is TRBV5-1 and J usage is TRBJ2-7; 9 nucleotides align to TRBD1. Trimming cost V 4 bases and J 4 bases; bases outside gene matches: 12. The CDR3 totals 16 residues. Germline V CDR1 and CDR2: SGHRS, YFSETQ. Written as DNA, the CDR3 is TGCGCCAGCAGCCCGGGACAGGGAGGATTTCAGTACGAGCAGTACTTC. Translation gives CASSPGQGGFQYEQYF.

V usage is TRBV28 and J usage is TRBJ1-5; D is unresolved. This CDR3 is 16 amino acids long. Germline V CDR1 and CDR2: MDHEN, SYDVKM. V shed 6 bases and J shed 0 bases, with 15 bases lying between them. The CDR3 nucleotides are TGTGCCAGCAGCCTAGCCGTCATGTATAGCAATCAGCCCCAGCATTTT. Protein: CASSLAVMYSNQPQHF.

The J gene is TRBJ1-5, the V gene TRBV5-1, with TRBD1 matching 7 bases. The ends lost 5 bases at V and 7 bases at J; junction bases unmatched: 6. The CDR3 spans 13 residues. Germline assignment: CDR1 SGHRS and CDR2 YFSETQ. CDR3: CASRQGSGQPQHF. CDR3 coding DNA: TGCGCCAGCAGACAGGGGTCGGGCCAGCCCCAGCATTTT.

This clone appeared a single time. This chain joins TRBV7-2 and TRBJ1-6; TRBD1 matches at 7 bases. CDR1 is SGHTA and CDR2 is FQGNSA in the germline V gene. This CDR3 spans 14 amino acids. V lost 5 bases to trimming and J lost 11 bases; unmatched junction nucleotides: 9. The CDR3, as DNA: TGTGCCAGCAGCAACAGACAGGGTGGGCCACCCCTCCACTTT. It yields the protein CASSNRQGGPPLHF. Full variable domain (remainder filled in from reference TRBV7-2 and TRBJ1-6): GAGVSQSPSNKVTEKGKDVELRCDPISGHTALYWYRQSLGQGLEFLIYFQGNSAPDKSGLPSDRFSAERTGGSVSTLTIQRTQQEDSAVYLCASSNRQGGPPLHFGNGTRLTVT.

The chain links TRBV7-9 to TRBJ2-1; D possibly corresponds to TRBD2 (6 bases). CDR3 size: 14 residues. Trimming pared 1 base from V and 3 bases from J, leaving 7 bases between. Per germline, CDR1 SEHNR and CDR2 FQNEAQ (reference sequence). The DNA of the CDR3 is TGTGCCAGCAGCTTAGGCGGGAACTACAATGAGCAGTTCTTC. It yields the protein CASSLGGNYNEQFF. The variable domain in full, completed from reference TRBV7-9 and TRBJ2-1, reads DTGVSQNPRHKITKRGQNVTFRCDPISEHNRLYWYRQTLGQGPEFLTYFQNEAQLEKSRLLSDRFSAERPKGSFSTLEIQRTEQGDSAMYLCASSLGGNYNEQFFGPGTRLTVL.

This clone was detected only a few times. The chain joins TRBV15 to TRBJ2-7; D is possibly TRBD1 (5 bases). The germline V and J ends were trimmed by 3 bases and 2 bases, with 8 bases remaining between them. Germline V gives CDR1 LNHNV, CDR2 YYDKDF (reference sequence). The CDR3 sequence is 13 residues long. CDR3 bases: TGTGCCACCAGCAGGGACACTACCTACGAGCAGTACTTC. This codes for CATSRDTTYEQYF.

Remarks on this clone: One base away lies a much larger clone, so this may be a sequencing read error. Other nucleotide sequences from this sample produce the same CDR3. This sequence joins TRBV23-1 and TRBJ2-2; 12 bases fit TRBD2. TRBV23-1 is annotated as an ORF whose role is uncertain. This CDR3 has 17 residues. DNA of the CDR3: TGCGCCAGCAGTCAATCGACTAGCGGGAGACTGACCGGAGAGCTGTTTTTT. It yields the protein CASSQSTSGRLTGELFF.

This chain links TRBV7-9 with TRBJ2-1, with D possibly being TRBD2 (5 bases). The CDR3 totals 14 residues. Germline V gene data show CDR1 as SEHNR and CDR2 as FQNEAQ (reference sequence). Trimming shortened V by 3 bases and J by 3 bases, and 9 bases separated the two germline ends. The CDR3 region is CASSLGSGYNEQFF. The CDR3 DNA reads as TGTGCCAGCAGCTTGGGAAGCGGCTACAATGAGCAGTTCTTC.

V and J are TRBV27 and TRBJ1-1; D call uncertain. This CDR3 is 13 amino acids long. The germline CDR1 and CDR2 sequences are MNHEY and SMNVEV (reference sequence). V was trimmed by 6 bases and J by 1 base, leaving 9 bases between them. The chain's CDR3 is CASSLRENTEAFF. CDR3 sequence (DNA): TGTGCCAGCAGCCTACGGGAGAACACTGAAGCTTTCTTT.

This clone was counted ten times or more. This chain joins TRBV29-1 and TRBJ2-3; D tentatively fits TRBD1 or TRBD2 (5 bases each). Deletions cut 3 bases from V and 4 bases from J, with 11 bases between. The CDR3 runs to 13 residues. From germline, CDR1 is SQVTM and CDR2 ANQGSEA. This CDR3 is CSVESRGADTQYF. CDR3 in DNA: TGCAGCGTTGAGTCTAGAGGGGCAGATACGCAGTATTTT.

DNA for the CDR3: TGTGCCAGCAGTGAGGGGAGGGGGTTCTTC. It codes for CASSEGRGFF. The rearrangement uses TRBV2 and TRBJ2-1, with TRBD2 matching 7 bases. The ends lost 3 bases at V and 15 bases at J; junction bases unmatched: 2. The CDR3 loop spans 10 amino acids. Germline loops: CDR1 SNHLY, CDR2 FYNNEI.

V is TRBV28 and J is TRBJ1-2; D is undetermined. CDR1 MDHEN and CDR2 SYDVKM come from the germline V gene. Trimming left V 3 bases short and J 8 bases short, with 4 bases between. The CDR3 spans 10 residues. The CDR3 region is CASSFEGYTF. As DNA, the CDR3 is TGTGCCAGCAGTTTCGAGGGCTACACCTTC.

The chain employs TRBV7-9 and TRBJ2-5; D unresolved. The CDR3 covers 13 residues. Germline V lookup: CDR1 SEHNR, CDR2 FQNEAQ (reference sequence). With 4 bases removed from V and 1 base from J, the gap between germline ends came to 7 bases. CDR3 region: CASSSQAQETQYF. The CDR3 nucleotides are TGTGCCAGCAGCTCGCAAGCCCAAGAGACCCAGTACTTC.

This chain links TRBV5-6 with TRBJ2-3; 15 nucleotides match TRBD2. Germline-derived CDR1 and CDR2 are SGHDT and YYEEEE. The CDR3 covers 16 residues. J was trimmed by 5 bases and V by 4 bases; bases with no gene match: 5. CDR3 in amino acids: CASSRGLAGGGDTQYF. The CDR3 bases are TGTGCCAGCAGCCGGGGACTAGCGGGAGGCGGAGATACGCAGTATTTT.

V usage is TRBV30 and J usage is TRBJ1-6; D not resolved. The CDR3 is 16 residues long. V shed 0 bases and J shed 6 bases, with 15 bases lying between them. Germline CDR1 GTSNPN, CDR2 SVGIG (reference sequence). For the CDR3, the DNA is TGTGCCTGGAGTGTACCGAACCGCGCGGCTAATTCACCCCTCCACTTT. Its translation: CAWSVPNRAANSPLHF.